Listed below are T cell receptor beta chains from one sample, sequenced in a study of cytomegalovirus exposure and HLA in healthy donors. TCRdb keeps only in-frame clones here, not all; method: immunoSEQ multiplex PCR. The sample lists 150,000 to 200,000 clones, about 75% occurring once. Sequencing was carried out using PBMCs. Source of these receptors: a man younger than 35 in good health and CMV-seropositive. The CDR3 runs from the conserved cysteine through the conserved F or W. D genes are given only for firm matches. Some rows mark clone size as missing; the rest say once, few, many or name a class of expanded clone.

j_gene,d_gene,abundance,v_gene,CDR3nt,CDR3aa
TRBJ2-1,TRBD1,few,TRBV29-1,TGCAGCGTCCGACAGGGATTCGTATACAATGAGCAGTTCTTC,CSVRQGFVYNEQFF
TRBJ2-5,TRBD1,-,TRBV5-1,TGCGCCAGCAGCTTACAGGGGGAGGAGACCCAGTACTTC,CASSLQGEETQYF
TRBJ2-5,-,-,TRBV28,TGTGCCAGCCGACAGTCACCCGAAGAGACCCAGTACTTC,CASRQSPEETQYF
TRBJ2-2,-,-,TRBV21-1,TGTGCCGGGATTACAGGGGGCACCGGGGAGCTGTTTTTT,CAGITGGTGELFF
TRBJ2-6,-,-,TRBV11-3,TGTGCCAGCAGCTCTAAGGGGCTTGGGGCCAACGTCCTGACTTTC,CASSSKGLGANVLTF
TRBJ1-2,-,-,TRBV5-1,TGCGCCAGCAGCTTGGTCCCGACAGACCTTCTAAACTATGGCTACACCTTC,CASSLVPTDLLNYGYTF
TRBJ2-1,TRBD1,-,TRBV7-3,TGTGCCAGCAGGCCCTACGGGACAGGGAGCTACAATGAGCAGTTCTTC,CASRPYGTGSYNEQFF
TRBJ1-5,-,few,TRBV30,TGTGCCTGGAGTGTAGCCCTCGGGAGGCAGCCCCAGCATTTT,CAWSVALGRQPQHF
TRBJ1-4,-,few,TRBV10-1,TGCGCCAGCAGTGAGGATTTCCTTGGAGTGGCTAATGAAAAACTGTTTTTT,CASSEDFLGVANEKLFF
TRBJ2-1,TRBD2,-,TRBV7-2,TGTGCCAGCAGCTTTGAACTAGCGGGACACTACAATGAGCAGTTCTTC,CASSFELAGHYNEQFF
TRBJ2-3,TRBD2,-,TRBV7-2,TGTGCCAGCAGCTTAAAGGCGGGAGTAAGCACAGATACGCAGTATTTT,CASSLKAGVSTDTQYF
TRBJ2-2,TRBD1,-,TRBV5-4,TGTGCCAGCAGCTTTGGGACAGGGGGCACCGGGGAGCTGTTTTTT,CASSFGTGGTGELFF
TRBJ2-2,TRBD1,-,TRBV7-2,TGTGCCAGCAGCTCATCCGGGACAGGGCCCGGGGAGCTGTTTTTT,CASSSSGTGPGELFF
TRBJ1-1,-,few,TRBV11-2,TGTGCCAGCAGCTTAGACAGGGGCCTAATGAACACTGAAGCTTTCTTT,CASSLDRGLMNTEAFF
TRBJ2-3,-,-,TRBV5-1,TGCGCCAGCAGCTTGGAGGTGGGTAGGGAGGATACGCAGTATTTT,CASSLEVGREDTQYF
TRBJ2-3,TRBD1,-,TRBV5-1,TGCGCCAGCAGCTTGGACCAGACAGGGCGAGGGCAGTATTTT,CASSLDQTGRGQYF
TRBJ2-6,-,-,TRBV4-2,TGTGCCAGCAGTGTTGACAGGAGCTCTGGGGCCAACGTCCTGACTTTC,CASSVDRSSGANVLTF
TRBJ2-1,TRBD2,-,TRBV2,TGTGCCAGCTTTCCGGGACTAGCGGGGGCGTTCGACAATGAGCAGTTCTTC,CASFPGLAGAFDNEQFF
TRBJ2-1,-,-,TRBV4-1,TGCGCCAGCAGCCAAGGGGACACCCTTACCTACAATGAGCAGTTCTTC,CASSQGDTLTYNEQFF
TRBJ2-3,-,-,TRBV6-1,TGTGCCAGCACTAGCACAGATACGCAGTATTTT,CASTSTDTQYF
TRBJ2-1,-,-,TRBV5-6,TGTGCCAGCAGCCGAGGGGGCGGGGTCTACAATGAGCAGTTCTTC,CASSRGGGVYNEQFF
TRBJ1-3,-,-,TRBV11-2,TGTGCCAGCAGCTTACCGACAGGTTACTCTGGAAACACCATATATTTT,CASSLPTGYSGNTIYF
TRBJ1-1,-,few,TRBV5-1,TGCGCCAGCAGCTTGGAAAGGGGCTACACTGAAGCTTTCTTT,CASSLERGYTEAFF
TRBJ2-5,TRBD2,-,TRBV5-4,TGTGCCAGCAGCAGGCTAGCGGGGGGGCGTGAGACCCAGTACTTC,CASSRLAGGRETQYF